This passage covers 8 T cell receptor beta chains from one sample sequenced in a study of regulatory T cells in long-lasting Graves disease. The time point denotes: newly diagnosed GD, antithyroid drugs for less than 3 months. Isolated PBMC RNA provided the starting material for the TCR library. iRepertoire HTBI primers and Arm-PCR of CDR3 regions built TCR beta libraries. TCRdb passed the multiplex PCR reads through MiXCR, listing each CDR3 protein once. Among 300,000 to 400,000 distinct CDR3 sequences listed, approximately 16% were seen once. This sample also appeared in a second study, on T cells in Graves' hyperthyroidism and ophthalmopathy.

Sequenced material: peripheral blood mononuclear cells (PBMCs), taken at new diagnosis, from a patient treated with antithyroid drugs. All receptors come from a man aged 35 to 55 with Graves disease.

This clonotype was seen a handful of times. The rearrangement links TRBV29-1 to TRBJ2-5; D is tentatively TRBD1 or TRBD2 (5 bases each). This CDR3 spans 14 amino acids. V was cut by 4 bases and J by 3 bases, with 15 bases left in between. Germline lookup yields CDR1 SQVTM and CDR2 ANQGSEA. CDR3 coding DNA: TGCAGCGTTGCGGGGCGAGGGTCTGAAGAGACCCAGTACTTC. Its protein product is CSVAGRGSEETQYF.

This clonotype was counted at least ten times. This chain links TRBV11-2 with TRBJ1-2, with TRBD1 identical over 12 bases. This CDR3 is 14 amino acids long. Unmatched junction bases numbered 7, after V lost 6 bases and J lost 8 bases. Germline V gives CDR1 SGHAT, CDR2 FQNNGV. CDR3 DNA sequence: TGTGCCAGCAGGGAGGGACAGGGGGCTCAAGGCTACACCTTC. Its translation is CASREGQGAQGYTF.

The chain uses TRBV18 and TRBJ1-2; D possibly corresponds to TRBD1 (5 bases). Germline assignment: CDR1 KGHSH and CDR2 LQKENI. Trimming cost V 2 bases and J 8 bases, with 12 bases left between them. The CDR3 loop spans 13 amino acids. The chain's CDR3 is CASSPERGWGYTF. The CDR3 region has the DNA TGTGCCAGCTCACCAGAGAGGGGTTGGGGCTACACCTTC.

The rearrangement links TRBV11-2 to TRBJ2-2, with 7 bases aligning to TRBD1. Trimming removed 3 bases from V and 7 bases from J; junction bases left unmatched: 8. Germline CDR1 and CDR2: SGHAT and FQNNGV. The length of the CDR3 is 15 residues. CDR3 in amino acids: CASSFLRGLGGELFF. The DNA of the CDR3 is TGTGCCAGCAGCTTTCTTAGGGGGCTTGGCGGGGAGCTGTTTTTT.

This clonotype has at least ten counts. The V and J genes are TRBV20-1 and TRBJ2-5; maybe TRBD2 (6 bases). Trimming cost V 2 bases and J 5 bases, with 21 bases left between them. The CDR3 contains 16 residues. From germline, CDR1 is DFQATT and CDR2 SNEGSKA (reference sequence). The chain's CDR3 is CSARHQRTKPRETQYF. In DNA form, the CDR3 reads TGCAGTGCTAGACACCAAAGGACTAAGCCTCGCGAGACCCAGTACTTC.

This clonotype was counted only a few times. The V call is TRBV6-1, the J call TRBJ2-2; D possibly corresponds to TRBD2 (6 bases). The germline V and J ends were trimmed by 10 bases and 5 bases, with 23 bases remaining between them. Germline V lookup: CDR1 MNHNS, CDR2 SASEGT. The length of the CDR3 is 16 residues. CDR3 sequence (DNA): TGTGCCACCATCTTGGAGGCAGGGAGCGGGACCGGGGAGCTGTTTTTT. The encoded protein is CATILEAGSGTGELFF.

This clonotype appeared a few times. A read error may account for a junction end that differs from germline. J is TRBJ2-2 and V is TRBV12-3 or TRBV12-4; D is perhaps TRBD1 (7 bases). The CDR3 sequence is 14 residues long. Here the CDR3 reads CASSLQGGTGEPFF. In DNA, the CDR3 is TGTGCCAGCAGTTTACAGGGGGGCACCGGGGAGCCGTTTTTT.

V usage is TRBV20-1 and J usage is TRBJ1-6, with D possibly TRBD1 on 6 matching bases. Per germline, CDR1 DFQATT and CDR2 SNEGSKA (reference sequence). CDR3 length equals 15 residues. V was cut by 5 bases and J by 4 bases, with 15 bases left in between. The CDR3 here is CSAYPWTAYNSPLHF. As DNA, the CDR3 is TGCAGTGCTTATCCCTGGACAGCTTATAATTCACCCCTCCACTTT.